This T cell receptor beta chain was identified during a study of blood T cell repertoires in COVID-19. The germline gives CDR1 LGHDT, CDR2 YNNKEL (reference sequence). The CDR3 spans 18 residues. Trimming shortened V by 4 bases and J by 0 bases, and 19 bases separated the two germline ends. Profiled with immunoSEQ multiplex PCR; TCRdb holds only in-frame clones, not every one. The sample consists of 100,000 to 150,000 clones, 85% to 90% of them appearing once. The chain joins TRBV3-1 (or the pseudogene TRBV3-2) to TRBJ1-3, with a tentative D call TRBD1 (5 bases). This receptor was taken from a woman older than 75 with acute or convalescent COVID-19. Sequencing used peripheral blood. The CDR3 sequence: CASSPYQAGLNSGNTIYF. Here the CDR3 DNA reads TGTGCCAGCAGCCCCTACCAGGCAGGGCTCAACTCTGGAAACACCATATATTTT.